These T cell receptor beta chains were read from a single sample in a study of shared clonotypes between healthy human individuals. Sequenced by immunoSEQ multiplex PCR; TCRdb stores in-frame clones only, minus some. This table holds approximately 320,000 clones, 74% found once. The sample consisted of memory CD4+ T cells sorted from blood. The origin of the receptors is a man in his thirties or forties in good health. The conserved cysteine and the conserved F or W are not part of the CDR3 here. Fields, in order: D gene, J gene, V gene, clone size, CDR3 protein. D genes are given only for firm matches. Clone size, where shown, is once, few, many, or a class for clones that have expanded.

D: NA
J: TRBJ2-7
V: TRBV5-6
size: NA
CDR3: ASSLEVGGQAGHEQY

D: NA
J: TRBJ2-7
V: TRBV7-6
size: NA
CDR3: ASSLAGGAYEQY

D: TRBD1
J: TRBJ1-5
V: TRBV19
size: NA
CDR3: ASSRYLGQPDINQPQH

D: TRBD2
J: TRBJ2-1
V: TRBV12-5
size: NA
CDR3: ASGLVRGSIAGEPVPGTNEQF

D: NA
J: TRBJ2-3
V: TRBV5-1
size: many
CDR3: ASSRERTATDTQY

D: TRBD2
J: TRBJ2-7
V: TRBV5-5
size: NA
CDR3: ASSLIGEGEQY

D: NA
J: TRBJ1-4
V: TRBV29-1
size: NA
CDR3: SALEGNSVEKLF

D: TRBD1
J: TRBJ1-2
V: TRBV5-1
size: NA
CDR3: ASSIGQGYGYT

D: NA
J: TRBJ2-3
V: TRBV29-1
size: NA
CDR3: SVVVGDTQY

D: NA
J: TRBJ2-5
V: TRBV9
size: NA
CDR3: ASSVATRPQETQY

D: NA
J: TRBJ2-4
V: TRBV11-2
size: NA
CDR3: ASSRTENIQY

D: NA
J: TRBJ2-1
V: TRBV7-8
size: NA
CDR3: ASSADFAGSSYNEQF

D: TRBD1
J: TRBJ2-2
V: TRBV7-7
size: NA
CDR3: ASSPRPGTGVAGELF

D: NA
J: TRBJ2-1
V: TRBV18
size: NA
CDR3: ASSPEFYNEQF

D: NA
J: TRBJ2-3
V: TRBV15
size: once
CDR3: ATGDTGLRADTQY

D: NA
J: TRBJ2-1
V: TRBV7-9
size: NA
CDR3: ASSFVAVNEQF

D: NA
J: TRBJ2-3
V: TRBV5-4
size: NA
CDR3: ASSFPSLYSTDTQY

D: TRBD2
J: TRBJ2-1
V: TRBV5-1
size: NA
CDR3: ASSLNGLAGEGQF

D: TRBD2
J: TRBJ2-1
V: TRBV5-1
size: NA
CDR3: ASSFLTSVNNEQF

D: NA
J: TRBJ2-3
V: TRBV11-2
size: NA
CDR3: ASSLEVGRPSTDTQY

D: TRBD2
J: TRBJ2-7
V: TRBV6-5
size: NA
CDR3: ASSSPSGSYEQY

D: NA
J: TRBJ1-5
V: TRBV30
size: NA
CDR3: ACDPHYSNQPQH

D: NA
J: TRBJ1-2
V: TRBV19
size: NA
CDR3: ASRPGDAAYGYT

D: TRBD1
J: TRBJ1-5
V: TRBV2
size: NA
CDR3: ASRDREQPQH

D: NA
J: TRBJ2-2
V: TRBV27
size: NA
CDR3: ASRGAATGELF

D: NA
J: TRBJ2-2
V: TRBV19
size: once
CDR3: ASSIVGGTGELF

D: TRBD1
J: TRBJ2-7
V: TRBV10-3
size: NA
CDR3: AISESPGQRHEQY

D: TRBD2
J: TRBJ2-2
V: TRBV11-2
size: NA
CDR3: ASSFSGSLLSGELF

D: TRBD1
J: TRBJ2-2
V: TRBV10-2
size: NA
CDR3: AGQGAYTGELF

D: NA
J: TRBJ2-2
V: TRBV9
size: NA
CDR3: ASSVNTGELF

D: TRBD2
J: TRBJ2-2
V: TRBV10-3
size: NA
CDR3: AISRLAGGGTGELF

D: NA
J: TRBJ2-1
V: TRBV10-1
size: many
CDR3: ASSEWAGTEQF

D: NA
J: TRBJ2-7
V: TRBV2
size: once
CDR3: ASARRASSYEQY

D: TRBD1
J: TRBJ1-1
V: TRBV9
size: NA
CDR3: ASSVNDRGVVTEAF

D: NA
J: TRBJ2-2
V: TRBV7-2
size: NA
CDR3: ASSTGQPAAGELF

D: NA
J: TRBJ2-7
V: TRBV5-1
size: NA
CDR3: ASSLATDRAKQY